One sample yielded the 21 T cell receptor beta chains listed below, sequenced in a study of response to subunit inactivated influenza vaccine. TCRdb re-called the RT-PCR reads through MiXCR, storing one row per CDR3 protein. The sample yields 650,000 to 800,000 distinct CDR3 sequences, about 14% seen once. The sequences come from PBMCs from blood, collected around two weeks before vaccination. Receptors originate from a man aged 50-59 years who received an inactivated influenza vaccine.

V is TRBV19 and J is TRBJ1-2; TRBD1 might be the D (6 bases). V lost 6 bases and J lost 2, with 16 bases in between. The CDR3 length is 15 residues. Per germline, CDR1 LNHDA and CDR2 SQIVND (reference sequence). The CDR3, as DNA: TGTGCCAGTAGCGGCCCAGGGGATCCAAACTATGGCTACACCTTC. Its translation: CASSGPGDPNYGYTF.

In this sample, this clonotype turned up a few times. This sequence joins TRBV7-8 and TRBJ1-5, with 11 bases identical to TRBD1. J gave up 6 bases and V 2 bases, and 6 bases lay outside the gene matches. This CDR3 has 16 residues. CDR1 and CDR2 (germline): SGHVS, FQNEAQ. The CDR3 reads CASSLQGQGAIQPQHF. CDR3 in DNA: TGTGCCAGCAGCTTACAAGGACAGGGGGCAATTCAGCCCCAGCATTTT. Full variable domain (remainder filled in from reference TRBV7-8 and TRBJ1-5): GAGVSQSPRYKVAKRGQDVALRCDPISGHVSLFWYQQALGQGPEFLTYFQNEAQLDKSGLPSDRFFAERPEGSVSTLKIQRTQQEDSAVYLCASSLQGQGAIQPQHFGDGTRLSIL.

This clonotype was observed a handful of times. This rearrangement joins TRBV3-1 to TRBJ2-3, with 9 bases aligning to TRBD1. Looked up from germline, CDR1 is LGHDT and CDR2 is YNNKEL (reference sequence). With 5 bases clipped from V and 7 bases from J, the junction kept 13 bases outside the gene matches. The CDR3 has 16 residues. As DNA, the CDR3 is TGTGCCAGCAGCAGGGGACAGGGTTCATCAAAGCATACGCAGTATTTT. Its protein is CASSRGQGSSKHTQYF.

This clonotype occurred a few times. This chain uses TRBV3-1 with TRBJ2-5; D assignment may be TRBD1 or TRBD2 (7 bases each). The V gene lost 4 bases and the J gene lost 7 bases, with 19 bases spanning the gap. CDR3 length equals 15 residues. Per the germline V gene, CDR1 is LGHDT and CDR2 is YNNKEL (reference sequence). For the CDR3, the DNA is TGTGCCAGCAGCCCACTTGGGGGAGGGGGCGTGACCCAGTACTTC. Its protein product is CASSPLGGGGVTQYF.

The table lists this clonotype with a few counts. The chain's CDR3 is CASRKHGDYEQYF. CDR3 coding DNA: TGTGCCAGCAGGAAACATGGGGACTACGAGCAGTACTTC. The V and J genes are TRBV2 and TRBJ2-7; D is unresolved. V gave up 6 bases and J gave up 3 bases, with 12 bases separating them. The CDR3 loop spans 13 amino acids. Germline V gene sequence: CDR1 SNHLY, CDR2 FYNNEI.

This clonotype appeared a few times. This chain uses TRBV25-1 with TRBJ2-2; 7 positions agree with TRBD1. Germline CDR1 and CDR2: MGHDK and SYGVNS. CDR3 length equals 14 residues. J gave up 6 bases and V 6 bases, and 7 bases lay outside the gene matches. The CDR3 DNA is TGTGCCAGCAGACAGACAGGGTGGGCCGGGGAGCTGTTTTTT. Residues: CASRQTGWAGELFF.

This clonotype occurred a few times. The V call is TRBV20-1, the J call TRBJ2-3; 14 nucleotides align to TRBD2. The V segment lost 6 bases and the J segment 0 bases; nucleotides outside the gene matches: 11. The CDR3 is 18 amino acids. Germline V gene sequence: CDR1 DFQATT, CDR2 SNEGSKA (reference sequence). The CDR3 DNA reads as TGCAGTGCAACCGGGACTAGCGGGAGCCCGAGGAGCACAGATACGCAGTATTTT. It yields the protein CSATGTSGSPRSTDTQYF.

This clonotype was seen a handful of times. The chain is built from TRBV5-1 and TRBJ2-5; D remains unclear. CDR1 and CDR2 (germline): SGHRS, YFSETQ. The CDR3 loop spans 13 amino acids. V was clipped by 4 bases and J by 2 bases, with 9 bases between them. This chain's CDR3 is CASSLPPQETQYF. As DNA, the CDR3 is TGCGCCAGCAGCCTGCCCCCACAAGAGACCCAGTACTTC.

This clonotype has ten or more counts. The CDR3: CATSDPDTDTQYF. In nucleotides, the CDR3 is TGTGCCACCAGTGATCCCGACACAGATACGCAGTATTTT. The gene calls are TRBV24-1 and TRBJ2-3; D gene ambiguous. CDR1 is KGHDR and CDR2 is SFDVKD in the germline V gene. V lost 3 bases and J lost 2, with 5 bases in between. This CDR3 region has 13 residues.

This chain links TRBV6-2 or TRBV6-3 with TRBJ2-5, with a tentative D call TRBD1 (6 bases). The CDR3 runs 20 residues. Trimming stripped 6 bases from V and 1 base from J, with 30 bases between. From germline, CDR1 is MNHEY and CDR2 SVGEGT. The CDR3 loop is CASSHWSSRTRTAFQETQYF. In DNA form, the CDR3 reads TGTGCCAGCAGCCACTGGTCGTCGCGAACCCGGACAGCGTTCCAAGAGACCCAGTACTTC.

CDR3 sequence: CASSLVPGAVELFF. The DNA for the CDR3 is TGTGCCAGCAGCTTAGTACCGGGGGCGGTGGAGCTGTTTTTT. The rearrangement links TRBV7-8 to TRBJ2-2; either TRBD1 or TRBD2 may supply D (6 bases each). V was clipped by 1 base and J by 10 bases, with 13 bases between them. The CDR3 has 14 amino acids. Germline V lookup: CDR1 SGHVS, CDR2 FQNEAQ.

This clonotype was found a few times. The chain has TRBV18 and TRBJ2-6; D call uncertain. This CDR3 has 19 residues. From germline, CDR1 is KGHSH and CDR2 LQKENI. Trimming shortened V by 0 bases and J by 1 base, and 16 bases separated the two germline ends. CDR3 DNA sequence: TGTGCCAGCTCACCACCGATGGGCTTATTAATTTCTGGGGCCAACGTCCTGACTTTC. Translated: CASSPPMGLLISGANVLTF.

This clonotype was found many times. The V gene is TRBV28, the J gene TRBJ2-5; the D gene is possibly TRBD1 (5 bases). This CDR3 has 14 amino acids. Germline CDR1 reads MDHEN; CDR2 reads SYDVKM. Trimming pared 10 bases from V and 1 base from J, leaving 16 bases between. The CDR3 is CATTNFQGQETQYF. The CDR3 DNA reads TGTGCCACCACTAACTTCCAGGGCCAAGAGACCCAGTACTTC.

This clonotype was seen more than once but under ten times. The V and J genes are TRBV20-1 and TRBJ2-1, with D tentatively TRBD2 (5 bases). The CDR3 is made up of 14 amino acids. Germline values: CDR1 DFQATT, CDR2 SNEGSKA (reference sequence). The germline V and J ends were trimmed by 5 bases and 4 bases, with 15 bases remaining between them. The CDR3 reads CSALMGSRYNEQFF. Written as DNA, the CDR3 is TGCAGTGCTCTAATGGGGAGTCGGTACAATGAGCAGTTCTTC.

V and J are TRBV7-9 and TRBJ2-1; 7 positions match TRBD1. V dropped 5 bases and J dropped 9; count of bases not matched to a gene: 4. The CDR3 sequence is 12 residues long. Germline values: CDR1 SEHNR, CDR2 FQNEAQ (reference sequence). In DNA form, the CDR3 reads TGTGCCAGCAGCACGGGACAGACTGAGCAGTTCTTC. Translated, it gives CASSTGQTEQFF.

This clonotype was seen more than once but under ten times. The chain employs TRBV7-2 and TRBJ2-3; 9 bases align to TRBD2. V trimming: 0 bases; J trimming: 3 bases; junction bases outside the gene matches: 4. Germline assignment: CDR1 SGHTA and CDR2 FQGNSA. This CDR3 is 16 amino acids long. CDR3 loop: CASSLASGSLTDTQYF. As DNA, the CDR3 is TGTGCCAGCAGCTTAGCTAGCGGGAGTTTGACAGATACGCAGTATTTT.

V and J are TRBV6-1 and TRBJ2-7; 10 bases are a match to TRBD1. The germline V gene has CDR1 MNHNS and CDR2 SASEGT. V gave up 10 bases and J gave up 3 bases; unmatched junction bases: 18. This CDR3 spans 17 amino acids. The CDR3 protein is CATLPLRRGQGFYEQYF. CDR3 DNA: TGTGCCACCTTACCATTACGACGGGGACAGGGGTTCTACGAGCAGTACTTC.

This chain joins TRBV7-9 and TRBJ1-1; D gene unclear. Germline V CDR1 and CDR2: SEHNR, FQNEAQ (reference sequence). The CDR3 covers 14 residues. V shed 2 bases and J shed 2 bases, with 9 bases lying between them. The CDR3 sequence is CASSLIYRNTEAFF. In DNA, the CDR3 is TGTGCCAGCAGCTTAATATACCGAAACACTGAAGCTTTCTTT.

This clonotype appeared a few times. The chain uses TRBV20-1 and TRBJ2-5; D gene unclear. V lost 0 bases and J lost 5, with 13 bases in between. The CDR3 has 14 amino acids. Germline CDR1 and CDR2: DFQATT and SNEGSKA (reference sequence). The CDR3 loop is CSAREGGSMETQYF. CDR3 DNA sequence: TGCAGTGCTAGAGAGGGTGGTAGCATGGAGACCCAGTACTTC.

The CDR3 reads CASGLVTGNTGELFF. CDR3 DNA: TGTGCTAGTGGTTTGGTCACAGGGAACACCGGGGAGCTGTTTTTT. The chain recombines TRBV12-5 with TRBJ2-2; D might be TRBD1 (5 bases). Germline-derived CDR1 and CDR2 are LGHNT and FRNRAP. The CDR3 consists of 15 residues. The V end lost 0 bases, the J end lost 1 base, and 6 bases lay between the germline ends.

The chain employs TRBV7-8 and TRBJ2-5; D is unclear. The CDR3 runs 14 residues. Between the trimmed V and J ends, which lost 5 bases and 5 bases, there was a span of 15 bases. CDR1 and CDR2 from the germline V gene are SGHVS and FQNEAQ. The CDR3 region has the DNA TGTGCCAGCAGCCCGAGTTCTACCGCCGAGACCCAGTACTTC. Its translation: CASSPSSTAETQYF.